The 19 T cell receptor beta chains listed next were all sequenced from one sample in a study of T cell repertoires in cytomegalovirus infection. Via MiXCR, TCRdb re-called the reads, giving one row per CDR3 protein. The table records hundreds of thousands of distinct CDR3 sequences, roughly 15% of them present only once. The sequencing input was PBMCs. Receptors were obtained from a human donor in good health (CMV status not recorded). Some clones in this sample may be carry-over from other donors' samples.

This clonotype turned up a few times. CDR3 DNA sequence: TGTGCCAGCTCACTAGCAGAGACCTACGAGCAGTACTTC. Its protein product is CASSLAETYEQYF. The J gene is TRBJ2-7, the V gene TRBV18; D gene ambiguous. Looked up from germline, CDR1 is KGHSH and CDR2 is LQKENI. V was shortened by 4 bases and J by 2 bases, with 9 bases between the two germline ends. The CDR3 is made up of 13 amino acids. The full variable domain, its missing parts supplied by reference TRBV18 and TRBJ2-7, is NAGVMQNPRHLVRRRGQEARLRCSPMKGHSHVYWYRQLPEEGLKFMVYLQKENIIDESGMPKERFSAEFPKEGPSILRIQQVVRGDSAAYFCASSLAETYEQYFGPGTRLTVT.

This clonotype was observed at least ten times. The chain links TRBV6-6 to TRBJ2-5, with D perhaps TRBD1 or TRBD2 (5 bases each). CDR1 and CDR2 (germline): MNHNY, SVGAGI (reference sequence). V lost 2 bases and J 5 bases, leaving 15 bases between the germline ends. The CDR3 contains 15 residues. This CDR3 is CASSYTGRTGETQYF. Written as DNA, the CDR3 is TGTGCCAGCAGTTACACAGGACGAACGGGGGAGACCCAGTACTTC.

This clonotype was seen ten or more times. The rearrangement uses TRBV18 and TRBJ2-5, with D unresolved. The CDR3 sequence is 15 residues long. Germline CDR1 and CDR2: KGHSH and LQKENI. V dropped 1 base and J dropped 3 bases, with 12 bases sitting between them. CDR3: CASSPRQGLEETQYF. The DNA for the CDR3 is TGTGCCAGCTCACCACGACAAGGGTTGGAAGAGACCCAGTACTTC.

The sample holds a few counts of this clonotype. The chain combines TRBV7-9 with TRBJ2-5, with TRBD2 matching over 10 bases. V trimming: 0 bases; J trimming: 4 bases; junction bases outside the gene matches: 2. Per germline, CDR1 SEHNR and CDR2 FQNEAQ (reference sequence). The CDR3 length is 15 residues. CDR3 sequence: CASSLALAGIETQYF. CDR3 DNA sequence: TGTGCCAGCAGCTTAGCACTAGCGGGGATAGAGACCCAGTACTTC.

This clonotype was counted many times. The chain has TRBV7-2 and TRBJ2-4; the match to TRBD1 covers 7 bases. Germline values: CDR1 SGHTA, CDR2 FQGNSA. The junction had 12 bases not matched to a gene; V was cut back by 5 bases and J by 8 bases. The CDR3 is 15 amino acids. CDR3 nucleotide sequence: TGTGCCAGCAGCACGAGACAGGGTTGGGGTGACATTCAGTACTTC. Protein sequence: CASSTRQGWGDIQYF.

The gene calls are TRBV11-2 and TRBJ2-5, with 8 bases matching TRBD1. The CDR3 totals 15 residues. Germline V CDR1 and CDR2: SGHAT, FQNNGV. The V and J ends lost 4 bases and 4 bases, in that order; junction bases with no gene match: 8. The CDR3 spells CASSYIQGVRETQYF. CDR3 DNA sequence: TGTGCCAGCAGCTATATACAGGGGGTCCGAGAGACCCAGTACTTC.

This clonotype was detected ten times or more. This chain uses TRBV28 with TRBJ2-1; D gene uncertain. This CDR3 spans 13 amino acids. The V gene lost 8 bases and the J gene lost 0 bases, with 8 bases spanning the gap. Germline V gene lookup returns CDR1 MDHEN and CDR2 SYDVKM. The CDR3, as DNA: TGTGCCAGCCTCGATAGCTCCTACAATGAGCAGTTCTTC. It yields the protein CASLDSSYNEQFF.

This rearrangement joins TRBV28 to TRBJ1-4; D uncertain. The V end was cut by 6 bases, the J end by 7 bases, with 21 bases between. The CDR3 totals 16 residues. CDR1 is MDHEN and CDR2 is SYDVKM in the germline V gene. The CDR3 DNA reads TGTGCCAGCAGGCCCCCCCAGAAGGCCCTAGGTGAAAAACTGTTTTTT. This codes for CASRPPQKALGEKLFF.

This rearrangement joins TRBV6-6 to TRBJ1-6; D is perhaps TRBD1 (6 bases). The germline gives CDR1 MNHNY, CDR2 SVGAGI (reference sequence). There are 15 residues in the CDR3. V lost 6 bases and J 5 bases, leaving 14 bases between the germline ends. CDR3 loop: CASRTGTSHNSPLHF. The CDR3 coding sequence is TGTGCCAGCAGAACCGGGACATCACATAATTCACCCCTCCACTTT.

The sample holds many counts of this clonotype. This chain uses TRBV10-3 with TRBJ1-1, with a weak D call TRBD1 (6 bases). The CDR3 spans 14 residues. CDR1 is ENHRY and CDR2 is SYGVKD in the germline V gene. The germline V and J ends were trimmed by 10 bases and 2 bases, with 17 bases remaining between them. CDR3 sequence: CATVNREGNTEAFF. Written as DNA, the CDR3 is TGTGCCACAGTTAACAGGGAAGGAAACACTGAAGCTTTCTTT.

This clonotype was picked up many times. The V and J genes are TRBV7-8 and TRBJ2-4; D might be TRBD1 (6 bases). Trimming removed 5 bases from V and 4 bases from J, with 12 bases in between. The CDR3 totals 14 residues. Per the germline V gene, CDR1 is SGHVS and CDR2 is FQNEAQ. DNA of the CDR3: TGTGCCAGCAGCACTAGGGGGAGTAAAAACATTCAGTACTTC. Protein sequence: CASSTRGSKNIQYF.

This clonotype was picked up many times. The chain combines TRBV7-2 with TRBJ2-5, with D unclear. From germline, CDR1 is SGHTA and CDR2 FQGNSA. V lost 5 bases and J lost 1, with 8 bases in between. The CDR3 covers 13 residues. The CDR3 nucleotides read TGTGCCAGCAGCCCAACAAGCCAAGAGACCCAGTACTTC. Amino acids: CASSPTSQETQYF.

This clonotype was counted many times. This chain uses TRBV28 with TRBJ1-6; D unclear. This CDR3 is 13 amino acids long. Germline CDR1 MDHEN, CDR2 SYDVKM. V shed 7 bases and J shed 10 bases, with 14 bases lying between them. CDR3 amino acids: CASKLGSRSPLHF. CDR3 coding DNA: TGTGCCAGCAAGTTGGGGAGCCGCTCACCCCTCCACTTT.

This clonotype was found a few times. J is TRBJ2-1 and V is TRBV20-1, with TRBD1 identical over 9 bases. This CDR3 has 16 residues. Unmatched junction bases numbered 9, after V lost 6 bases and J lost 0 bases. CDR1 DFQATT and CDR2 SNEGSKA come from the germline V gene (reference sequence). The CDR3 is CSAIGTGINSYNEQFF. The CDR3 DNA reads TGCAGTGCAATCGGGACAGGGATTAACTCCTACAATGAGCAGTTCTTC.

This clonotype was found a few times. The CDR3 sequence is CASKFNRGEETQYF. The CDR3 region has the DNA TGTGCCAGCAAGTTTAATAGGGGGGAAGAGACCCAGTACTTC. The genes are TRBV27 and TRBJ2-5, with D possibly being TRBD1 or TRBD2 (6 bases each). The CDR3 length is 14 residues. Trimming took 7 bases from V and 3 from J, leaving 15 bases between them. The V gene's germline CDR1 is MNHEY and CDR2 SMNVEV (reference sequence).

The gene calls are TRBV4-1 and TRBJ1-5, with D uncertain. CDR1 is MGHRA and CDR2 is YSYEKL in the germline V gene. The CDR3 extends over 14 amino acids. Trimming stripped 4 bases from V and 2 bases from J, with 9 bases between. The DNA of the CDR3 is TGCGCCAGCAGCCCCGTACCGGGCAATCAGCCCCAGCATTTT. Its protein product is CASSPVPGNQPQHF.

The J gene is TRBJ1-4, the V gene TRBV2, with TRBD1 as a possible D gene (5 bases). V shed 9 bases and J shed 8 bases, with 19 bases lying between them. Germline CDR1 SNHLY, CDR2 FYNNEI. The CDR3 has 14 residues. CDR3 nucleotides: TGTGCCAGTGGAAGGGCAGGGTCCGAAGAAAAACTGTTTTTT. Residues: CASGRAGSEEKLFF.

Ten or more counts support this clonotype. This chain joins TRBV7-9 and TRBJ2-2; a possible D gene is TRBD1 (6 bases). The CDR3 is 13 amino acids. The germline gives CDR1 SEHNR, CDR2 FQNEAQ (reference sequence). Trimming stripped 5 bases from V and 4 bases from J, with 8 bases between. The CDR3, as DNA: TGTGCCAGCAGCGTACAGGGCACCGGGGAGCTGTTTTTT. Translated: CASSVQGTGELFF. The whole variable domain, remainder taken from reference TRBV7-9 and TRBJ2-2, is DTGVSQNPRHKITKRGQNVTFRCDPISEHNRLYWYRQTLGQGPEFLTYFQNEAQLEKSRLLSDRFSAERPKGSFSTLEIQRTEQGDSAMYLCASSVQGTGELFFGEGSRLTVL.

The V and J genes are TRBV4-2 and TRBJ2-3; D is undetermined. This CDR3 is 14 amino acids long. Trimming shortened V by 3 bases and J by 2 bases, and 9 bases separated the two germline ends. Per the germline V gene, CDR1 is LGHNA and CDR2 is YNFKEQ. The CDR3 region is CASSHQANTDTQYF. CDR3 sequence (DNA): TGTGCCAGCAGCCACCAGGCTAACACAGATACGCAGTATTTT.